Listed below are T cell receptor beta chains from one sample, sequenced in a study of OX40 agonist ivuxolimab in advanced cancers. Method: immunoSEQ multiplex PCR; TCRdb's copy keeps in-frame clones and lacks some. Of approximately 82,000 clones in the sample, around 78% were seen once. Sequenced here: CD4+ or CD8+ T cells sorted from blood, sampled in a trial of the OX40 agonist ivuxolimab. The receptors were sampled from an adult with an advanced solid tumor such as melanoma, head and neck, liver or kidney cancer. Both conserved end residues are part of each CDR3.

CDR3aa: CTSSQAPPDRGRDTEAFF
v_gene: TRBV1
j_gene: TRBJ1-1

CDR3aa: CASSLGTGSTEAFF
v_gene: TRBV5-1
j_gene: TRBJ1-1

CDR3aa: CASSHRTGGSSTDTQYF
v_gene: TRBV7-9
j_gene: TRBJ2-3

CDR3aa: CASSLSQGFNTGELFF
v_gene: TRBV7-6
j_gene: TRBJ2-2

CDR3aa: CASSTYGGAAEAFF
v_gene: TRBV7-8
j_gene: TRBJ1-1

CDR3aa: CASSSPTGAQHF
v_gene: TRBV27
j_gene: TRBJ1-5

CDR3aa: CASSPGEQGRTGELFF
v_gene: TRBV18
j_gene: TRBJ2-2

CDR3aa: CASSEDLAGNRKQYF
v_gene: TRBV6-1
j_gene: TRBJ2-7

CDR3aa: CASSLPRGSNEQFF
v_gene: TRBV7-7
j_gene: TRBJ2-1

CDR3aa: CASSMWGQGATDTQYF
v_gene: TRBV19
j_gene: TRBJ2-3

CDR3aa: CASSQDFTASSGNTIYF
v_gene: TRBV4-1
j_gene: TRBJ1-3

CDR3aa: CASRTAGTDTQYF
v_gene: TRBV19
j_gene: TRBJ2-3

CDR3aa: CASRGTGGANYGYTF
v_gene: TRBV7-9
j_gene: TRBJ1-2

CDR3aa: CASSLGGRGGQFF
v_gene: TRBV7-2
j_gene: TRBJ2-1

CDR3aa: CASSPTGDNEQFF
v_gene: TRBV18
j_gene: TRBJ2-1

CDR3aa: CASSQSQMNTEAFF
v_gene: TRBV4-3
j_gene: TRBJ1-1

CDR3aa: CASLNRDRGNGYTF
v_gene: TRBV6-5
j_gene: TRBJ1-2

CDR3aa: CASSQTGETYEQYF
v_gene: TRBV7-2
j_gene: TRBJ2-7

CDR3aa: CASSPGQGNYGYTF
v_gene: TRBV7-3
j_gene: TRBJ1-2

CDR3aa: CASSADSYPQYF
v_gene: TRBV9
j_gene: TRBJ2-3

CDR3aa: CASSQDMLREAFF
v_gene: TRBV4-3
j_gene: TRBJ1-1

CDR3aa: CAISGNSGPKRETQYF
v_gene: TRBV10-3
j_gene: TRBJ2-5

CDR3aa: CSARTRDTQYF
v_gene: TRBV20-1
j_gene: TRBJ2-3

CDR3aa: CASSRLSTETQYF
v_gene: TRBV4-1
j_gene: TRBJ2-5

CDR3aa: CASRTSGTDTQYF
v_gene: TRBV19
j_gene: TRBJ2-3

CDR3aa: CASHATGSGNTIYF
v_gene: TRBV25-1
j_gene: TRBJ1-3

CDR3aa: CASSPVGLPSGANVLTF
v_gene: TRBV25-1
j_gene: TRBJ2-6

CDR3aa: CASSYSQAYNEQFF
v_gene: TRBV6-5
j_gene: TRBJ2-1

CDR3aa: CASSLDGGRSDTQYF
v_gene: TRBV5-4
j_gene: TRBJ2-3

CDR3aa: CASSVDPGWAETQYF
v_gene: TRBV9
j_gene: TRBJ2-5

CDR3aa: CASSPAFSGANVLTF
v_gene: TRBV19
j_gene: TRBJ2-6

CDR3aa: CASSPSTLSTDTQYF
v_gene: TRBV5-1
j_gene: TRBJ2-3

CDR3aa: CASSPAGFDYGYTF
v_gene: TRBV5-1
j_gene: TRBJ1-2

CDR3aa: CAWRTLFGQGNSPLHF
v_gene: TRBV30
j_gene: TRBJ1-6

CDR3aa: CASKPPGSYNSPLHF
v_gene: TRBV2
j_gene: TRBJ1-6

CDR3aa: CSVRPSGEETQYF
v_gene: TRBV29-1
j_gene: TRBJ2-5

CDR3aa: CASSWGGAQYF
v_gene: TRBV11-2
j_gene: TRBJ2-5

CDR3aa: CASSRGYMISGNTIYF
v_gene: TRBV19
j_gene: TRBJ1-3

CDR3aa: CASSLSTTEAFF
v_gene: TRBV28
j_gene: TRBJ1-1

CDR3aa: CASRAAYEQYF
v_gene: TRBV11-2
j_gene: TRBJ2-7

CDR3aa: CASSLVAGMNTGELFF
v_gene: TRBV7-2
j_gene: TRBJ2-2